The 17 T cell receptor beta chains below were found in one sample sequenced in a study of T-cell memory formation after mild COVID-19. TCRdb used MiXCR to reprocess the 5' RACE reads, holding one entry per CDR3 protein. The top ten clones hold under 25% of a sample with 350,000 to 500,000 distinct CDR3 sequences, 18% of them seen once. The sample was PBMCs or a T cell subset sorted from them (not recorded which). The receptor set was obtained from a man aged 18 to 35 who had mild COVID-19 (a few samples of this study predate the infection). Cell type and time point are not known.

The chain is built from TRBV5-1 and TRBJ2-3; possibly TRBD2 for D (6 bases). This CDR3 has 16 residues. CDR1 is SGHRS, CDR2 YFSETQ, per germline. The V gene lost 1 base and the J gene lost 0 bases, with 12 bases spanning the gap. CDR3 amino acids: CASSLREARSTDTQYF. CDR3 bases: TGCGCCAGCAGCTTGAGGGAGGCGAGAAGCACAGATACGCAGTATTTT.

Remarks on this clonotype: At one end, the junction sequence differs from germline, possibly due to a read error. The chain carries TRBV2 and TRBJ1-1; D remains unclear. Germline V CDR1 and CDR2: SNHLY, FYNNEI. This CDR3 region has 12 residues. The CDR3 sequence: CASTERREGAFF. The CDR3 DNA reads TGTGCCAGCACTGAACGGAGGGAGGGAGCTTTCTTT.

This clonotype was counted only a few times. The chain links TRBV14 to TRBJ1-2; D is unresolved. V was shortened by 3 bases and J by 5 bases, with 10 bases between the two germline ends. Germline V gene sequence: CDR1 SGHDN, CDR2 FVKESK. The CDR3 has 13 residues. In nucleotides, the CDR3 is TGTGCCAGCAGCCAGGGAACCATGTATGGCTACACCTTC. It specifies CASSQGTMYGYTF.

There are a few counts of this clonotype. The chain carries TRBV29-1 and TRBJ2-1, with a tentative D call TRBD1 (6 bases). This CDR3 contains 12 residues. Germline loops: CDR1 SQVTM, CDR2 ANQGSEA. The V gene lost 5 bases and the J gene lost 9 bases, with 14 bases spanning the gap. The chain's CDR3 is CSVLQGSTEQFF. CDR3 DNA sequence: TGCAGCGTTCTACAGGGTAGTACTGAGCAGTTCTTC.

The sample holds many counts of this clonotype. CDR3 DNA sequence: TGCGCCAGCAGTCAACCGTGGGGGGGTCGGGAGACCCAGTACTTC. This translates into CASSQPWGGRETQYF. This sequence joins TRBV23-1 and TRBJ2-5; 7 nucleotides match TRBD2. TRBV23-1 is noted as an ORF with a role that remains uncertain. The CDR3 runs to 15 residues. V shed 2 bases and J 5 bases; nucleotides not matched to a gene: 8.

V gene TRBV5-1 combines with J gene TRBJ2-3, with TRBD1 matching over 10 bases. The CDR3 contains 15 residues. V was pared by 0 bases and J by 4 bases, with 2 bases of the junction left unmatched. Germline CDR1 and CDR2: SGHRS and YFSETQ. The DNA of the CDR3 is TGCGCCAGCAGCTTGGCGGGGACAGGGGCAGATACGCAGTATTTT. As protein: CASSLAGTGADTQYF.

The chain uses TRBV7-6 and TRBJ1-6; TRBD1 matches 11 bases. Germline CDR1 is SGHVS and CDR2 is FNYEAQ. J lost 4 bases, V lost 5 bases, and 16 bases had no gene match. This CDR3 has 20 residues. CDR3 in amino acids: CASSVGSGTGGLPYNSPLHF. Here the CDR3 DNA reads TGTGCCAGCAGCGTAGGATCCGGGACAGGGGGTTTACCTTATAATTCACCCCTCCACTTT.

Only a few counts were recorded for this clonotype. The rearrangement uses TRBV5-6 and TRBJ2-7; D remains ambiguous. The CDR3 has 14 amino acids. Trimming took off 0 bases at V and 5 bases at J, with 12 bases between the two ends. Looked up from germline, CDR1 is SGHDT and CDR2 is YYEEEE. The CDR3 DNA is TGTGCCAGCAGCTTGGGGTCCTCGTGGGACGAGCAGTACGTC. Its protein is CASSLGSSWDEQYV.

This chain links TRBV4-1 with TRBJ1-5; 9 bases match TRBD1. CDR3 length: 15 amino acids. Germline V gives CDR1 MGHRA, CDR2 YSYEKL. After removal of 1 base from V and 6 bases from J, the junction contained 4 bases not matched to a gene. The CDR3 DNA follows: TGCGCCAGCAGCCAAGTCGGGACAGGGCCTCAGCCCCAGCATTTT. Amino acids: CASSQVGTGPQPQHF.

The genes are TRBV7-9 and TRBJ1-2, with D perhaps TRBD1 (6 bases). Germline V lookup: CDR1 SEHNR, CDR2 FQNEAQ (reference sequence). The CDR3 extends over 13 amino acids. V was pared by 6 bases and J by 7 bases, with 15 bases between. The CDR3 nucleotides read TGTGCCAGCAGGAGGCGGGGGGCAGGTGGCTACACCTTC. Its protein is CASRRRGAGGYTF.

The rearrangement links TRBV20-1 to TRBJ2-4; maybe TRBD1 (6 bases). Germline values: CDR1 DFQATT, CDR2 SNEGSKA (reference sequence). Between the trimmed V and J ends, which lost 0 bases and 6 bases, there was a span of 9 bases. The CDR3 length is 13 residues. The CDR3 nucleotides read TGCAGTGCTAGAGACAGGGGAGTAAACATTCAGTACTTC. Translated: CSARDRGVNIQYF.

With regard to this clonotype: An end of the junction differs from the germline gene, which may be a read error. The V call is TRBV5-1, the J call TRBJ1-1, with unresolved D. CDR3 length: 14 amino acids. Germline V CDR1 and CDR2: SGHRS, YFSETQ. CDR3 residues: CASSFGRQNTGAFF. CDR3 sequence (DNA): TGCGCCAGCAGCTTTGGCCGGCAAAACACTGGAGCTTTCTTT.

The genes are TRBV2 and TRBJ2-1; D might be TRBD2 (5 bases). V lost 5 bases to trimming and J lost 10 bases, with 12 bases between them. This CDR3 has 12 residues. Germline CDR1 reads SNHLY; CDR2 reads FYNNEI. The CDR3 loop is CASSRIGGEQFF. The CDR3 bases are TGTGCCAGCAGTAGGATTGGAGGCGAGCAGTTCTTC. The full variable domain, in which reference TRBV2 and TRBJ2-1 provide the parts outside the CDR3, is EPEVTQTPSHQVTQMGQEVILRCVPISNHLYFYWYRQILGQKVEFLVSFYNNEISEKSEIFDDQFSVERPDGSNFTLKIRSTKLEDSAMYFCASSRIGGEQFFGPGTRLTVL.

This clonotype was seen a few times. The V and J genes are TRBV7-2 and TRBJ1-5, with TRBD1 identical over 9 bases. Per germline, CDR1 SGHTA and CDR2 FQGNSA. The CDR3 extends over 12 amino acids. The V gene end was trimmed by 6 bases and the J gene end by 10 bases; junction bases not matched to a gene: 4. CDR3 sequence reads: CASSRQGDPQHF. The CDR3 coding sequence is TGTGCCAGCAGTCGACAGGGGGACCCCCAGCATTTT.

This clonotype was seen more than once but under ten times. V is TRBV11-2 and J is TRBJ2-3; 8 bases agree with TRBD2. This CDR3 is 17 amino acids long. Per germline, CDR1 SGHAT and CDR2 FQNNGV. J gave up 9 bases and V 5 bases, and 19 bases lay outside the gene matches. CDR3 loop: CASSPTPGTRPIGTQYF. The CDR3 region has the DNA TGTGCCAGCAGCCCAACTCCCGGGACTAGACCCATAGGGACGCAGTATTTT.

The V call is TRBV29-1, the J call TRBJ2-7, with TRBD1 as a possible D gene (6 bases). Germline assignment: CDR1 SQVTM and CDR2 ANQGSEA. Trimming left V 6 bases short and J 0 bases short, with 21 bases between. The CDR3 runs to 16 residues. CDR3 in amino acids: CSVTGRERGYSYEQYF. CDR3 nucleotides: TGCAGCGTAACTGGCAGGGAGAGGGGGTACTCCTACGAGCAGTACTTC.

Comment on this clonotype: A read error may account for a junction end that differs from germline. V usage is TRBV27 and J usage is TRBJ1-2, with D perhaps TRBD1 (5 bases). The CDR3 runs 13 residues. The V gene's germline CDR1 is MNHEY and CDR2 SMNVEV (reference sequence). The CDR3 reads CASSSVRDYGCTF. As DNA, the CDR3 is TGTGCCAGCAGTTCGGTCAGGGACTATGGCTGCACCTTC.